This T cell receptor beta chain was documented in a study of T cell changes during pregnancy in multiple sclerosis. This clone was recorded only once. Here immunoSEQ multiplex PCR was the method, and the copy in TCRdb shows in-frame clones only, minus some. This sample has 70,000 to 95,000 clones, with 94% found just once. Germline V gene data show CDR1 as SGHTA and CDR2 as FQGNSA. The CDR3 has 16 amino acids. Between the trimmed V and J ends, which lost 5 bases and 1 base, there was a span of 17 bases. The chain employs TRBV7-2 and TRBJ1-2; D not certain. The sample consisted of peripheral blood, taken in the third trimester of pregnancy. This TCR was sampled from a female donor with multiple sclerosis, enrolled in a pregnancy study. CDR3 sequence reads: CASSIENARFNYGYTF. For the CDR3, the DNA is TGTGCCAGCAGCATCGAAAACGCTCGGTTTAACTATGGCTACACCTTC.